One and the same sample provided the 21 T cell receptor beta chains below, sequenced in a study of cytomegalovirus exposure and HLA in healthy donors. The primer mix had 60 Vbeta and 13 Jbeta primers. Clones were read by immunoSEQ multiplex PCR, and TCRdb kept only the in-frame ones, dropping some. The sample shows fewer than 200,000 clones, approximately 81% of them seen only once. Source material: PBMCs. The receptors were sampled from a man younger than 35 in good health and CMV-seropositive.

The gene calls are TRBV29-1 and TRBJ2-1, with 9 bases identical to TRBD1. The ends lost 7 bases at V and 8 bases at J; junction bases unmatched: 9. CDR1 and CDR2 from the germline V gene are SQVTM and ANQGSEA. The CDR3 has 13 residues. CDR3 DNA: TGCAGCGGCGGGGACAGGGTTACCGATGAGCAGTTCTTC. Translating gives CSGGDRVTDEQFF.

The rearrangement links TRBV27 to TRBJ2-5; TRBD2 aligns across 9 bases. This CDR3 region has 13 residues. V was pared by 6 bases and J by 5 bases, with 4 bases of the junction left unmatched. CDR1 is MNHEY, CDR2 SMNVEV, per germline (reference sequence). The CDR3 DNA is TGTGCCAGCAGGATTACTAGCGGGGAGACCCAGTACTTC. This encodes CASRITSGETQYF.

The chain carries TRBV19 and TRBJ1-2, with D possibly matching TRBD1 (6 bases). Trimming stripped 3 bases from V and 3 bases from J, with 14 bases between. The CDR3 is 15 residues long. The germline V gene encodes CDR1 LNHDA and CDR2 SQIVND (reference sequence). The CDR3 coding sequence is TGTGCCAGTAGTATCCTGGGGGCGAAGCACTATGGCTACACCTTC. It is translated as CASSILGAKHYGYTF.

This clone appeared a single time. The rearrangement links TRBV15 to TRBJ1-2, with 8 nucleotides matching TRBD1. The CDR3 length is 15 residues. The trim removed 0 bases at V and 0 bases at J, leaving 0 bases unmatched. Germline V gives CDR1 LNHNV, CDR2 YYDKDF (reference sequence). The CDR3 spells CATSRETGANYGYTF. The CDR3 nucleotides read TGTGCCACCAGCAGAGAGACAGGGGCTAACTATGGCTACACCTTC.

The chain couples TRBV7-2 to TRBJ1-2; D might be TRBD1 (5 bases). Germline CDR1 SGHTA, CDR2 FQGNSA. This CDR3 region has 13 residues. V was pared by 5 bases and J by 3 bases, with 10 bases between. As DNA, the CDR3 is TGTGCCAGCAGCCTCCAGACAGACTATGGCTACACCTTC. Translating gives CASSLQTDYGYTF.

This clone was picked up a small number of times. The chain links TRBV4-2 to TRBJ1-2; no firm D call. The length of the CDR3 is 12 residues. V lost 1 base to trimming and J lost 9 bases, with 9 bases between them. The germline CDR1 and CDR2 sequences are LGHNA and YNFKEQ. The DNA for the CDR3 is TGTGCCAGCAGCCAAGTATCAGGCAGCTACACCTTC. Translating gives CASSQVSGSYTF.

DNA for the CDR3: TGTGCCAGCAGTGCGGGGCAGGCCCCTAGCAATCAGCCCCAGCATTTT. Its translation: CASSAGQAPSNQPQHF. J is TRBJ1-5 and V is TRBV6-6; the D gene is possibly TRBD1 (5 bases). Germline V gene data show CDR1 as MNHNY and CDR2 as SVGAGI (reference sequence). Deletions cut 5 bases from V and 0 bases from J, with 14 bases between. CDR3 size: 16 residues.

The V call is TRBV29-1, the J call TRBJ2-5, with 12 bases that match TRBD2. This CDR3 spans 17 amino acids. Germline lookup yields CDR1 SQVTM and CDR2 ANQGSEA. The junction had 10 bases not matched to a gene; V was cut back by 0 bases and J by 5 bases. The CDR3 region is CSVEELLAGGSGETQYF. The CDR3 bases are TGCAGCGTTGAAGAGTTACTAGCGGGGGGATCTGGGGAGACCCAGTACTTC.

This CDR3 is CASSITGTYGTDTQYF. The CDR3 DNA follows: TGCGCCAGCAGCATCACAGGGACGTATGGCACAGATACGCAGTATTTT. This chain joins TRBV5-1 and TRBJ2-3, with D possibly being TRBD1 (6 bases). The CDR3 is 16 residues long. Trimming shortened V by 4 bases and J by 1 base, and 16 bases separated the two germline ends. Germline V CDR1 and CDR2: SGHRS, YFSETQ.

The chain joins TRBV29-1 to TRBJ1-1; D is unresolved. This CDR3 has 11 residues. V was shortened by 4 bases and J by 1 base, with 4 bases between the two germline ends. CDR1 and CDR2 from the germline V gene are SQVTM and ANQGSEA. DNA for the CDR3: TGCAGCGTTGTCGGGAACACTGAAGCTTTCTTT. Protein sequence: CSVVGNTEAFF.

V and J are TRBV19 and TRBJ1-2, with TRBD1 as a possible D gene (6 bases). V lost 6 bases and J lost 7, with 15 bases in between. The CDR3 runs to 13 residues. Germline loops: CDR1 LNHDA, CDR2 SQIVND (reference sequence). CDR3 DNA: TGTGCCAGTAGGGGAACAGGGATCGGTGGCTACACCTTC. This translates into CASRGTGIGGYTF.

The chain carries TRBV2 and TRBJ2-7, with TRBD1 matching 9 bases. Trimming took 6 bases from V and 3 from J; bases not matched to a gene: 6. CDR1 is SNHLY, CDR2 FYNNEI, per germline. This CDR3 spans 14 amino acids. The CDR3 DNA sequence: TGTGCCAGCAGGGAGGACAGGGGCCTCTACGAGCAGTACTTC. Translation: CASREDRGLYEQYF.

This chain's CDR3 is CASSNYRGETQYF. The DNA of the CDR3 is TGTGCCAGCAGCAACTATAGGGGGGAGACCCAGTACTTC. The chain has TRBV21-1 and TRBJ2-5; the listed D gene, TRBD1, was not tested against the DNA. TRBV21-1 is an annotated pseudogene. The CDR3 runs to 13 residues.

This chain uses TRBV4-1 with TRBJ1-2; 8 nucleotides agree with TRBD1. CDR1 is MGHRA and CDR2 is YSYEKL in the germline V gene. The CDR3 totals 14 residues. The V segment lost 6 bases and the J segment 5 bases; nucleotides outside the gene matches: 8. The CDR3 sequence is CASSPGQGGYGYTF. The CDR3 nucleotides are TGCGCCAGCAGTCCCGGACAGGGTGGGTATGGCTACACCTTC.

As DNA, the CDR3 is TGCAGCGTTCTTTCTGACAGGAACACTGAAGCTTTCTTT. This gives the protein CSVLSDRNTEAFF. The chain combines TRBV29-1 with TRBJ1-1, with D possibly matching TRBD1 (5 bases). Germline V gene lookup returns CDR1 SQVTM and CDR2 ANQGSEA. The CDR3 is 13 amino acids. Trimming shortened V by 5 bases and J by 1 base, and 11 bases separated the two germline ends.

The chain joins TRBV11-3 to TRBJ2-1; 9 bases align to TRBD1. CDR3 size: 13 residues. The V gene end was trimmed by 1 base and the J gene end by 14 bases; junction bases not matched to a gene: 6. Germline-derived CDR1 and CDR2 are SGHNT and YENEEA. The CDR3 region is CASSLGPGTGKFF. CDR3 bases: TGTGCCAGCAGCTTAGGACCCGGGACAGGGAAGTTCTTC.

Concerning this clone: Mismatch with germline at one junction end may stem from a read error. J is TRBJ2-1 and V is TRBV27; D is perhaps TRBD2 (7 bases). The CDR3 consists of 12 residues. CDR1 is MNHEY and CDR2 is SMNVEV in the germline V gene (reference sequence). Here the CDR3 reads CASSPQGGGKIF. In DNA form, the CDR3 reads TGTGCCAGCAGTCCACAAGGGGGGGGAAAAATCTTC.

This clone came up a few times. The chain uses TRBV9 and TRBJ2-1; 10 bases are shared with TRBD2. After removal of 3 bases from V and 4 bases from J, the junction contained 10 bases not matched to a gene. The germline V gene encodes CDR1 SGDLS and CDR2 YYNGEE. The CDR3 is 17 residues long. The CDR3 nucleotides are TGTGCCAGCAGCGGGCGGATCACTAGCGGGATTTACAATGAGCAGTTCTTC. It encodes CASSGRITSGIYNEQFF.

CDR3 residues: CASGGSGGALDTQYF. The DNA for the CDR3 is TGTGCTAGTGGTGGTAGCGGGGGGGCTCTGGATACGCAGTATTTT. The V and J genes are TRBV12-5 and TRBJ2-3; 11 nucleotides line up with TRBD2. With V trimmed by 5 bases and J by 6 bases, 7 bases remained unmatched. The CDR3 spans 15 residues. Germline CDR1 LGHNT, CDR2 FRNRAP. Full variable domain (rest looked up from reference TRBV12-5 and TRBJ2-3): DARVTQTPRHKVTEMGQEVTMRCQPILGHNTVFWYRQTMMQGLELLAYFRNRAPLDDSGMPKDRFSAEMPDATLATLKIQPSEPRDSAVYFCASGGSGGALDTQYFGPGTRLTVL.

This clone appeared a few times. The chain uses TRBV19 and TRBJ2-1, with D maybe TRBD2 (6 bases). Trimming took 5 bases from V and 0 from J, leaving 14 bases between them. Germline lookup yields CDR1 LNHDA and CDR2 SQIVND (reference sequence). The CDR3 totals 16 residues. CDR3 amino acids: CASSADSGYSYNEQFF. The CDR3 DNA sequence: TGTGCCAGTAGTGCCGATAGCGGTTACTCCTACAATGAGCAGTTCTTC.

The V gene is TRBV7-8, the J gene TRBJ1-1, with D tentatively TRBD1 (5 bases). The CDR3 has 14 residues. The V end lost 5 bases, the J end lost 2 bases, and 12 bases lay between the germline ends. The germline gives CDR1 SGHVS, CDR2 FQNEAQ. The CDR3 DNA follows: TGTGCCAGCAGCGTGACAGTCCTTAACACTGAAGCTTTCTTT. This codes for CASSVTVLNTEAFF.